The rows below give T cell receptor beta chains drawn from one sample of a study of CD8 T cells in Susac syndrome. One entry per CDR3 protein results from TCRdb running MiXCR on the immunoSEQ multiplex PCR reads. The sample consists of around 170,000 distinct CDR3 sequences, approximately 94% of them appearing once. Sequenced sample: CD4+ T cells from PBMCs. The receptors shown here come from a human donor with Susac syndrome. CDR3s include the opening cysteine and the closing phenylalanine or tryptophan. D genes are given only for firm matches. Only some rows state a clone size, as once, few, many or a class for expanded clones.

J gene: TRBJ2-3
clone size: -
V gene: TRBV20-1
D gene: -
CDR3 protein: CSARFLATDTQYF
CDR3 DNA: TGCAGTGCTAGGTTCCTAGCTACAGATACGCAGTATTTT

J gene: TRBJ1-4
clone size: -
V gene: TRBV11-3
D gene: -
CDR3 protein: CASSSGGSGEKLFF
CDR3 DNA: TGTGCCAGCAGCTCCGGTGGGTCGGGTGAAAAACTGTTTTTT

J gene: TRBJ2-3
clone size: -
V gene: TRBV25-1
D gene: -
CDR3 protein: CASSDSLGGRTDTQYF
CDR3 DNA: TGTGCCAGCAGTGACAGTTTGGGGGGCCGCACAGATACGCAGTATTTT

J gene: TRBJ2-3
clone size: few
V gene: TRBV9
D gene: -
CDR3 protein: CASSPDLTDTQYF
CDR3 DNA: TGTGCCAGCAGCCCGGACCTCACAGATACGCAGTATTTT

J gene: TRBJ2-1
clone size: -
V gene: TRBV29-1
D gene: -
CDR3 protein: CSVEEGVGNEQFF
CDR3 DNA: TGCAGCGTTGAGGAGGGGGTGGGCAATGAGCAGTTCTTC

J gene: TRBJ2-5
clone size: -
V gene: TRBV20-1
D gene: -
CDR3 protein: CSATRGTDKETQYF
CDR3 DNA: TGCAGTGCTACTAGAGGGACGGATAAAGAGACCCAGTACTTC

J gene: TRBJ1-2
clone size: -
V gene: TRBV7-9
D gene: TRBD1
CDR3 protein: CASTGTGGVYGYTF
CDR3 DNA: TGTGCCAGCACTGGGACAGGGGGCGTCTATGGCTACACCTTC

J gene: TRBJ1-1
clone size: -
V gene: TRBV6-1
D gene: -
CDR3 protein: CASSESPWGRWDEAFF
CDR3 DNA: TGTGCCAGCAGTGAAAGCCCCTGGGGCAGGTGGGATGAAGCTTTCTTT

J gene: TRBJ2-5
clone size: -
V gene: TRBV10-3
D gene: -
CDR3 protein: CAISETETQYF
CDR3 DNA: TGTGCCATCAGTGAGACGGAGACCCAGTACTTC

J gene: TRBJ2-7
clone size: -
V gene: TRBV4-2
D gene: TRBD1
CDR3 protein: CASSQRDSYEQYF
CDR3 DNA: TGTGCCAGCAGCCAACGGGACAGCTACGAGCAGTACTTC

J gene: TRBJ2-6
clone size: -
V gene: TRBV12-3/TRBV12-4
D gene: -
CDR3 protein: CASSSTRTGANVLTF
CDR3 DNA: TGTGCCAGCAGTTCGACACGGACTGGGGCCAACGTCCTGACTTTC

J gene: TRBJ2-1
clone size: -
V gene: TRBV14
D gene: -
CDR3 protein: CASSLRTDTYNEQFF
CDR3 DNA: TGTGCCAGCAGCCTACGGACGGATACCTACAATGAGCAGTTCTTC

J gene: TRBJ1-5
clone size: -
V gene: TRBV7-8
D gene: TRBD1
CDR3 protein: CASGQGQPQHF
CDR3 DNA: TGTGCCAGCGGACAGGGACAGCCCCAGCATTTT

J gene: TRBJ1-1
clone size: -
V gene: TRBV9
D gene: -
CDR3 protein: CASSVEHRANTEAFF
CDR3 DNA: TGTGCCAGCAGCGTAGAGCACAGGGCGAACACTGAAGCTTTCTTT

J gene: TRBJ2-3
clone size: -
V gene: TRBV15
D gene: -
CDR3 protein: CATSTRQWGDTQYF
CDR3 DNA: TGTGCCACCAGCACCCGGCAGTGGGGAGATACGCAGTATTTT

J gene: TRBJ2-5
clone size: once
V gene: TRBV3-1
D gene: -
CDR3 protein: CASSSGVSQETQYF
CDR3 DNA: TGTGCCAGCAGCTCGGGGGTTTCCCAAGAGACCCAGTACTTC

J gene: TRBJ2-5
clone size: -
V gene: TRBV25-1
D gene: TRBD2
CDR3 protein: CASSGAGRGETQYF
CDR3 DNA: TGTGCCAGCAGTGGAGCGGGGAGGGGAGAGACCCAGTACTTC

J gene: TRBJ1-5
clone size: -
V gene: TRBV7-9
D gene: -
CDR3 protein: CASSYDNQPQHF
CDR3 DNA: TGTGCCAGCAGCTACGATAATCAGCCCCAGCATTTT

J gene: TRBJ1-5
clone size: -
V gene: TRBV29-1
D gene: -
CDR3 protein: CSVIEGASNQPQHF
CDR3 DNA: TGCAGCGTTATCGAGGGCGCTAGCAATCAGCCCCAGCATTTT

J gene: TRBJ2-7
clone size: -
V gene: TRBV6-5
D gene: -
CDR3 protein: CASSRDGAGSEQYF
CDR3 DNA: TGTGCCAGCAGTCGGGACGGTGCGGGTAGTGAGCAGTACTTC

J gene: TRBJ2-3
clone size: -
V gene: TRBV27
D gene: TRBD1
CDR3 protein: CASSLSTGGDTQYF
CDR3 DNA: TGTGCCAGCAGTTTATCGACAGGGGGAGATACGCAGTATTTT

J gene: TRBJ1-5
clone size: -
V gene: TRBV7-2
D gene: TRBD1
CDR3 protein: CASSFSGTGDQPQHF
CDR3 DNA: TGTGCCAGCAGCTTTTCCGGGACAGGGGATCAGCCCCAGCATTTT

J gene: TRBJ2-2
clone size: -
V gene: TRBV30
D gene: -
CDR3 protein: CAWSKRGELFF
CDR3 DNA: TGTGCCTGGAGCAAACGCGGGGAGCTGTTTTTT

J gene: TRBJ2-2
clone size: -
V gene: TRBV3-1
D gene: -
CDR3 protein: CASSQGGQRAGELFF
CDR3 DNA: TGTGCCAGCAGCCAAGGGGGACAGCGGGCCGGGGAGCTGTTTTTT

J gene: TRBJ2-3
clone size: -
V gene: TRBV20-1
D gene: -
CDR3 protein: CSAVVGDSTDTQYF
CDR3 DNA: TGCAGTGCTGTCGTGGGGGACTCGACAGATACGCAGTATTTT

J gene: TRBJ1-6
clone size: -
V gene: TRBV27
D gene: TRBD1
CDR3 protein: CASSLKPPNTGGSYNSPLHF
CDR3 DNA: TGTGCCAGCAGTTTAAAACCTCCCAATACAGGGGGCTCCTATAATTCACCCCTCCACTTT